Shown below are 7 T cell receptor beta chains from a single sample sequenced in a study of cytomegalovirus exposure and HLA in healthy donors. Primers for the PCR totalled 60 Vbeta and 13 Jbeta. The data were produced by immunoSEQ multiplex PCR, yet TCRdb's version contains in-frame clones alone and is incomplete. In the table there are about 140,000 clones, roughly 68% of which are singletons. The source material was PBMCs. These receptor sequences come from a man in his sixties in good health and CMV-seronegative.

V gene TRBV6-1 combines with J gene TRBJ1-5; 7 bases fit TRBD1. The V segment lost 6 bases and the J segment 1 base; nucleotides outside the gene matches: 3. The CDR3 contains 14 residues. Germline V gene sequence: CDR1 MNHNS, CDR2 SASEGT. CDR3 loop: CASRARGSNQPQHF. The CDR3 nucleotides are TGTGCCAGCAGAGCCAGGGGGAGCAATCAGCCCCAGCATTTT.

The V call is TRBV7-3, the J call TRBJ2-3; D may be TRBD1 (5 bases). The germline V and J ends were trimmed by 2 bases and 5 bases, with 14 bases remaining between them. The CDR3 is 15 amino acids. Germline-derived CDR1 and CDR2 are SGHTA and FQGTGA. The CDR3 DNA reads TGTGCCAGCAGCTTAGAGACAGCTAGGGGAGATACGCAGTATTTT. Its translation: CASSLETARGDTQYF.

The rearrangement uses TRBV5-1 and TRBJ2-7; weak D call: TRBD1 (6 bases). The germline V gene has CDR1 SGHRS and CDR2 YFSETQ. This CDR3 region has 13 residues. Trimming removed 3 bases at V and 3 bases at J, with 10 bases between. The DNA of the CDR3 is TGCGCCAGCAGCTGGACAGTAAACTACGAGCAGTACTTC. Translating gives CASSWTVNYEQYF.

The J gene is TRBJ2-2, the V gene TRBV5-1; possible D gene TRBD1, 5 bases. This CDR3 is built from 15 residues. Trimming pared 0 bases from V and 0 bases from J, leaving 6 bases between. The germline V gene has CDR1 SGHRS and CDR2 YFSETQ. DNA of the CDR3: TGCGCCAGCAGCTTGGCACAGGCGAACACCGGGGAGCTGTTTTTT. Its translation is CASSLAQANTGELFF.

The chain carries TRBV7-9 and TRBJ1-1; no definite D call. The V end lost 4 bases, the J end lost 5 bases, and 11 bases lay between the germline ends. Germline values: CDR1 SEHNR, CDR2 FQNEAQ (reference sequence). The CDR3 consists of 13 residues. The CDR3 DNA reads TGTGCCAGCAGCTCCCCTTCCAGGACTGAAGCTTTCTTT. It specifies CASSSPSRTEAFF.

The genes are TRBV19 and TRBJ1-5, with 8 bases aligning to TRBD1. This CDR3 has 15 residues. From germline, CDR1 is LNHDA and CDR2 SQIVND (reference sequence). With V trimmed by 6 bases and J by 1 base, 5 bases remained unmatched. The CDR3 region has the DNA TGTGCCAGTAGAAAGACAGGGGAAAGCAATCAGCCCCAGCATTTT. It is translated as CASRKTGESNQPQHF.

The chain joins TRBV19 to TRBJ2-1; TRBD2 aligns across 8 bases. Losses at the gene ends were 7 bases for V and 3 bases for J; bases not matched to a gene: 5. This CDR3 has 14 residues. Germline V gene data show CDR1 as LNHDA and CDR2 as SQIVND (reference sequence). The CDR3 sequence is CASTLREGYNEQFF. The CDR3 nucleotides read TGTGCCAGTACTTTACGGGAGGGCTACAATGAGCAGTTCTTC.